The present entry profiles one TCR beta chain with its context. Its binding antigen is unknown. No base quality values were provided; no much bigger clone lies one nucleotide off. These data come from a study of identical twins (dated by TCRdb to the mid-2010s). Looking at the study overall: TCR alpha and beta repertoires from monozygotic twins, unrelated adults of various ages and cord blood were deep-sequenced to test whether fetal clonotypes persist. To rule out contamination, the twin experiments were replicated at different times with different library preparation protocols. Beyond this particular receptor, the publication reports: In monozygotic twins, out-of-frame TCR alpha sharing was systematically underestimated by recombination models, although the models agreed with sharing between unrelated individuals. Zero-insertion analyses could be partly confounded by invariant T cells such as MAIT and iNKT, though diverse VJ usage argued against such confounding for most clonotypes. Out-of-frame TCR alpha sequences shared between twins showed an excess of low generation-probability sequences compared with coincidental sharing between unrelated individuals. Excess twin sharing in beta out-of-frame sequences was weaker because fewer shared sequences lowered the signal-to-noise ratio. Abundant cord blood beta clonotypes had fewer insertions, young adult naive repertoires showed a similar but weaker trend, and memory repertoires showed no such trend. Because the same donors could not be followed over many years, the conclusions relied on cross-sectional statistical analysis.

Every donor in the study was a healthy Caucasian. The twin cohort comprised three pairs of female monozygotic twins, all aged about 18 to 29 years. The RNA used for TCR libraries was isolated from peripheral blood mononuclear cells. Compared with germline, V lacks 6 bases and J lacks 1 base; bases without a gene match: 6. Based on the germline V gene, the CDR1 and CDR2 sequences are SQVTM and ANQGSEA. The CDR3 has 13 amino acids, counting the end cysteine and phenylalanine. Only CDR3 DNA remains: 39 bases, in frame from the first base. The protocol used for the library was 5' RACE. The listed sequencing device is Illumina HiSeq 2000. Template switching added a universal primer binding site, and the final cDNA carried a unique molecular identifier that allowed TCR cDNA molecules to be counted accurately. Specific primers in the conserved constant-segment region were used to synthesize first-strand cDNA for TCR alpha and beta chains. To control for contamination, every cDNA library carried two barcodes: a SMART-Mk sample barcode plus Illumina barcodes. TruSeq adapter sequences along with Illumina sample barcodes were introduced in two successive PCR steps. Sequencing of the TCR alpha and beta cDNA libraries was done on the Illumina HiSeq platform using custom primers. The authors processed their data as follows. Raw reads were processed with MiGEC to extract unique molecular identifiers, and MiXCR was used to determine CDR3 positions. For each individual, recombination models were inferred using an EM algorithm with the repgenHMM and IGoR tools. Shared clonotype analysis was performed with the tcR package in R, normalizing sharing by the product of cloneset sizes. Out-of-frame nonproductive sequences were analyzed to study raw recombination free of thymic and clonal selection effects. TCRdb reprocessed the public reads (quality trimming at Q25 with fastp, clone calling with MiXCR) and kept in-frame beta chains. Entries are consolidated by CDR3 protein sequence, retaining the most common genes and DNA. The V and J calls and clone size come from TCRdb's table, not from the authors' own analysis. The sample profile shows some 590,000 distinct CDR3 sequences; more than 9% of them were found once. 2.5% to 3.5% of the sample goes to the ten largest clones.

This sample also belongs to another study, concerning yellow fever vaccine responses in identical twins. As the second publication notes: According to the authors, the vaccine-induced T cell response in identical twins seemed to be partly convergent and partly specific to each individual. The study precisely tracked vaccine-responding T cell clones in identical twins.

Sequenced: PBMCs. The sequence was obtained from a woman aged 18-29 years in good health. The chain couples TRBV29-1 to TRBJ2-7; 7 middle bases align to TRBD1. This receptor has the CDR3 CSVQDRASYEQYF. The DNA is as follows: TGCAGCGTACAAGACAGGGCTTCCTACGAGCAGTACTTC.